The entry that follows covers one T cell receptor (beta chain) sequence. Its antigen remains unidentified. This sample stems from a study of shared clonotypes between healthy human individuals. Whole-study results and caveats: Roughly 5.3% of naive CD4 clonotypes were common to a few donors. In having few donors, the study represented limited genetic and exposure-history diversity. Generally, estimated richness proved larger in naive subsets than it did in memory subsets.

This table comes from immunoSEQ multiplex PCR, and its TCRdb copy is limited to in-frame clones, with some not included. This table has about 120,000 clones, around 66% appearing once. The CDR3 has 16 residues. J lost 1 base, V lost 1 base, and 5 bases had no gene match. CDR1 SGHAT and CDR2 FQNNGV come from the germline V gene. The source material was memory CD8+ T cells sorted from blood. Stated subset: CD45RO+ cells pooled with CCR7-negative TemRA cells. The chain joins TRBV11-2 to TRBJ1-1, with TRBD1 matching over 8 bases. This TCR was recovered from a woman aged 30 to 39 in good health. CDR3: CASSLVPGTGNTEAFF. Written as DNA, the CDR3 is TGTGCCAGCAGCTTAGTTCCCGGGACAGGGAACACTGAAGCTTTCTTT. The full variable domain, in which reference TRBV11-2 and TRBJ1-1 provide the parts outside the CDR3, is EAGVAQSPRYKIIEKRQSVAFWCNPISGHATLYWYQQILGQGPKLLIQFQNNGVVDDSQLPKDRFSAERLKGVDSTLKIQPAKLEDSAVYLCASSLVPGTGNTEAFFGQGTRLTVV.